The T cell receptor beta chain described here comes from a study of post-analysis software for immune sequencing data. In the study overall: There were relapsing-remitting, secondary progressive and progressive-relapsing multiple sclerosis among the disease courses included. Whole-study findings and limits: With TRBV5-6, TRBV5-1 and TRBV20-1 included, five TRBV segments were more frequent in patients than in controls.

This clonotype was seen a few times. Its matching antigen is unknown. Libraries were made from TCR beta cDNA, and they carried unique molecular identifiers. MiXCR, applied by TCRdb to the PCR reads, yields one record per CDR3 protein. The sample records approximately 570,000 distinct CDR3 sequences, roughly two fifths being singletons. With V trimmed by 6 bases and J by 4 bases, 6 bases remained unmatched. CDR3 length equals 15 residues. Germline CDR1 and CDR2: MNHNY and SVGAGI (reference sequence). The receptor's source is a girl aged 10 to 17 with multiple sclerosis. This chain links TRBV6-6 with TRBJ2-7; TRBD2 agrees at 13 bases. Source material: blood. The CDR3 DNA follows: TGTGCCAGCAGAGGACTAGCGGGAGAAGTTTACGAGCAGTACTTC. This gives the protein CASRGLAGEVYEQYF.